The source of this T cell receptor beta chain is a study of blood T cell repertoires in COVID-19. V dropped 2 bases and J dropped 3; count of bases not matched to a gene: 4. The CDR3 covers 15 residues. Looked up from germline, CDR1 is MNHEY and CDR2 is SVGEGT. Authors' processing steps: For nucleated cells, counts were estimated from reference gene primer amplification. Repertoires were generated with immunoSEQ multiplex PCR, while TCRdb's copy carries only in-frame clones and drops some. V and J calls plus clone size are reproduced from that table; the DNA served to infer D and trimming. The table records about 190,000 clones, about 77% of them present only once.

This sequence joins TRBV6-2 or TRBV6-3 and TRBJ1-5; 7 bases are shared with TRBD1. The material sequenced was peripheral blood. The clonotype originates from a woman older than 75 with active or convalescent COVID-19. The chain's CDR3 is CASSYRDSPNQPQHF. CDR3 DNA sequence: TGTGCCAGCAGTTACCGGGACAGTCCCAATCAGCCCCAGCATTTT.